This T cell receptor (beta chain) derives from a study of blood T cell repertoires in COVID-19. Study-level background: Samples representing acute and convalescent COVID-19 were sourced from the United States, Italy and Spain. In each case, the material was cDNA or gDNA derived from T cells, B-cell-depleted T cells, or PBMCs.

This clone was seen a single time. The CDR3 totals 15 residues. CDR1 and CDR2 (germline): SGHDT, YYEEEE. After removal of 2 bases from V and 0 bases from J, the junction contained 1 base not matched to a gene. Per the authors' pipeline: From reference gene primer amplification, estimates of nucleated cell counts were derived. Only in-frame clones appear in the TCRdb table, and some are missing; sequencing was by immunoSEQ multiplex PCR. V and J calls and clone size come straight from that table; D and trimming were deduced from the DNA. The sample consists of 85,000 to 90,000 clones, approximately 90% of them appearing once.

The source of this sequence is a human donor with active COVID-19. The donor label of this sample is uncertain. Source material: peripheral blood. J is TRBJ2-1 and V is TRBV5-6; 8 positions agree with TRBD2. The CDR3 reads CASSFGGDSYNEQFF. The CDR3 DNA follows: TGTGCCAGCAGCTTCGGGGGGGACTCCTACAATGAGCAGTTCTTC.